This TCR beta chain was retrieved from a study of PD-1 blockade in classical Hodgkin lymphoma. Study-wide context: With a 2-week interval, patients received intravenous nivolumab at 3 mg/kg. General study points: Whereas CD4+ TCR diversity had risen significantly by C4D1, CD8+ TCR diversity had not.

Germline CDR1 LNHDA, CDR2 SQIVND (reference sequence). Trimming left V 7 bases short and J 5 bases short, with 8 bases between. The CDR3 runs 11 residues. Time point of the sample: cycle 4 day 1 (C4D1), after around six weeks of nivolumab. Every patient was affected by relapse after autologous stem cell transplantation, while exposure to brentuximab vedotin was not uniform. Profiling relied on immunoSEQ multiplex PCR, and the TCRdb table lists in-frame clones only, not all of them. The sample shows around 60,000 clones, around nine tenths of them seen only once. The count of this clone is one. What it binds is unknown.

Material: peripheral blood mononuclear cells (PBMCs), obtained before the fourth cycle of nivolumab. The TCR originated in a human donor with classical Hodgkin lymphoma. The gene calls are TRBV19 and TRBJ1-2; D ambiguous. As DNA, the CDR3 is TGTGCCAGTAATACTGGTTATGGCTACACCTTC. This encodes CASNTGYGYTF.